This TCR beta chain was sequenced in a study of blood T cells in healthy people across ages. Findings of the study overall: Compared with aged donors, long-lived donors showed fewer expanded clones, suggesting selection. With age, beta diversity per million T cells declined roughly linearly, significantly by approximately 41.

The CDR3 has 17 residues. V lost 1 base, J lost 0 bases, and 13 bases lay in between. CDR1 and CDR2 (germline): MGHRA, YSYEKL. It was with a sample-barcoded 5' primer and a J-beta primer mix that a second PCR of about 6 to 11 cycles was run. Via MiXCR, TCRdb re-called the 5' RACE reads, giving one row per CDR3 protein. Here the sample spans fewer than 700,000 distinct CDR3 sequences, around 38% being singletons. This clonotype was found a few times. Its specificity is unknown. V gene TRBV4-1 combines with J gene TRBJ1-5; D is perhaps TRBD1 (5 bases). The receptor's source is a man older than 75 in good health. The sample comprised blood. As DNA, the CDR3 is TGCGCCAGCAGCCAAGTAAGGAGGGGCTTTAGCAATCAGCCCCAGCATTTT. This translates into CASSQVRRGFSNQPQHF.